This T cell receptor beta chain was sequenced during a study of blood T cell repertoires in COVID-19. Study overall: Sites across the United States, Italy and Spain contributed samples from acute and convalescent COVID-19. From T cells, B-cell-depleted T cells, or PBMCs came the material, which was cDNA or gDNA.

All enrollees were about 18 to 89 years old and from approximately 25 US areas. Allocation to cohorts depended on clinical history reported by the participants. The CDR3 is 14 residues long. CDR1 is KGHSH, CDR2 LQKENI, per germline. Trimming cost V 4 bases and J 0 bases, with 10 bases left between them. Profiled with immunoSEQ multiplex PCR; TCRdb holds only in-frame clones, not every one. This sample yields under 350,000 clones, of which 86% are seen a single time; about 4% belongs to the top ten. The sequencing sample was made of PBMCs or T cells enriched from blood (not recorded which). This clonotype was obtained from a woman between 40 and 50 years old with acute COVID-19. This rearrangement joins TRBV18 to TRBJ2-7; D perhaps matches TRBD1 (5 bases). The CDR3 sequence: CASSRAQGSYEQYF. CDR3 bases: TGTGCCAGCTCACGGGCTCAGGGCTCCTACGAGCAGTACTTC.